One and the same sample provided the 6 T cell receptor beta chains below, sequenced in a study of T cells expressing NK-cell markers. Each CDR3 protein gets one entry in TCRdb, which reprocessed the 5' RACE reads and gives no DNA. The table for this sample gives around 470,000 distinct CDR3 sequences. Sample: blood T cells: a sorted CD56 or NKG2C T cell subset, CD4+ or CD8+ T cells, or bulk PBMC T cells (not recorded which). These receptors were obtained from a woman between 45 and 65 years old in good health.

The chain is built from TRBV27 and TRBJ2-2; TCRdb indicates TRBD1, and absent DNA this call remains unverified. This CDR3 region has 14 residues. Germline-derived CDR1 and CDR2 are MNHEY and SMNVEV (reference sequence). The CDR3 loop is CASSWGTITGELFF.

The V call is TRBV27, the J call TRBJ1-2. The germline CDR1 and CDR2 sequences are MNHEY and SMNVEV (reference sequence). This CDR3 comprises 12 residues. This CDR3 is CASRGESYGYTF.

V is TRBV4-2 and J is TRBJ2-6. This CDR3 comprises 18 residues. CDR1 is LGHNA and CDR2 is YNFKEQ in the germline V gene. CDR3 sequence reads: CASSQDWSLLSGANVLTF.

The chain uses TRBV7-2 and TRBJ1-1; TCRdb outputs TRBD1, but without DNA this stays unchecked. Germline V gene lookup returns CDR1 SGHTA and CDR2 FQGNSA. The CDR3 has 14 amino acids. The CDR3: CASSLALTGVEAFF.

The V and J genes are TRBV6-5 and TRBJ1-1; TCRdb's D call, TRBD1, is unchecked because there is no DNA. The CDR3 runs 15 residues. In germline, CDR1 is MNHEY, CDR2 SVGAGI. The CDR3 loop reads CASSYSRDANTEAFF.

The chain links TRBV5-1 to TRBJ2-1; no DNA is available, so the TRBD1 call from TCRdb remains unchecked. Looked up from germline, CDR1 is SGHRS and CDR2 is YFSETQ. CDR3 length: 12 residues. The CDR3 loop is CASSEWGGEQFF.